The clone carrying this T cell receptor (beta chain) was seen at least ten times. Its antigen is unidentified. CDR3 regions were amplified by Arm-PCR using iRepertoire HTBI primers to build TCR beta libraries. TCRdb passed the multiplex PCR reads through MiXCR, listing each CDR3 protein once. The sample has about 440,000 distinct CDR3 sequences, about 15% seen once. The data are from a study of regulatory T cells in long-lasting Graves disease. Study-wide results and caveats: Under persistent disease, TRBV28, TRBJ1-2 and TRBJ2-5 were used preferentially. Sample size was small, which may have lowered accuracy.

CDR3 length: 14 amino acids. V was pared by 0 bases and J by 2 bases, with 8 bases between. Germline CDR1 reads MNHEY; CDR2 reads SMNVEV (reference sequence). Time point in this sample: newly diagnosed GD, antithyroid drugs for less than 3 months. With RNA extracted from PBMCs as input, the TCR library was made. This sample was also put to use in a study of T cells in Graves' hyperthyroidism and ophthalmopathy.

This clonotype was obtained from a woman in her thirties with Graves disease. The material sequenced was peripheral blood mononuclear cells (PBMCs), taken at new diagnosis, from a patient treated with antithyroid drugs. The V call is TRBV27, the J call TRBJ2-7, with D hard to call. Written as DNA, the CDR3 is TGTGCCAGCAGTTTATCACGGGCGGCCTACGAGCAGTACTTC. Translated: CASSLSRAAYEQYF.